Described below is a single TCR beta chain sequence and its context. Its matching antigen is unknown. The data were obtained in a study of blood T cells in healthy people across ages. Overall study results and limits: Estimates based on one million T cells were treated as lower bounds. Both naive CD4+ cell counts and diversity were greater in long-lived donors than in aged donors.

A second PCR of 7 to 11 cycles used a sample-barcoded 5' primer and a J-beta primer mix. MiXCR was run by TCRdb on the 5' RACE reads, yielding one entry per CDR3 protein. The repertoire holds fewer than 2,000,000 distinct CDR3 sequences, with 35% to 50% as singletons. Source material: blood. The source of this sequence is a human donor in good health.

DNA of the CDR3: TGTGCCAGCAGCATTCGGAATTCTATCTGGGACAGTTACAATGAGCAGTACTTC. Protein product: CASSIRNSIWDSYNEQYF. V and J are TRBV2 and TRBJ2-1, with 7 nucleotides matching TRBD1. The J call is in doubt because the DNA end fits TRBJ2-7 better. The CDR3 is 18 residues long. The V gene's germline CDR1 is SNHLY and CDR2 FYNNEI.